These T cell receptor beta chains were read from a single sample in a study of cytomegalovirus exposure and HLA in healthy donors. Some clones are missing from TCRdb's copy, which holds only in-frame ones; the method was immunoSEQ multiplex PCR. The repertoire includes about 110,000 clones, about three quarters of them detected once, and 0.6% to 1% sits in the top ten. The specimen was PBMCs. These receptors were obtained from a boy aged 5-17 years in good health and CMV-seronegative. The CDR3 runs from the conserved cysteine through the conserved F or W. D genes are given only for firm matches. Clone size is not always given. Where it is, it says once, few, many or a class for expanded clones.

d_call: NA
j_call: TRBJ2-7
v_call: TRBV30
clone_size: NA
cdr3_nt: TGTGCCTGGAGTGTCGTCCCCCACGAGCAGTACTTC
cdr3_aa: CAWSVVPHEQYF

d_call: TRBD1
j_call: TRBJ2-1
v_call: TRBV6-6
clone_size: NA
cdr3_nt: TGTGCCAGCAGTTACTCGACGGACAGGGGGTTGGATGAGCAGTTCTTC
cdr3_aa: CASSYSTDRGLDEQFF

d_call: NA
j_call: TRBJ1-1
v_call: TRBV7-3
clone_size: NA
cdr3_nt: TGTGCCAGCAGCATTGAGTTGAACACTGAAGCTTTCTTT
cdr3_aa: CASSIELNTEAFF

d_call: TRBD2
j_call: TRBJ2-1
v_call: TRBV18
clone_size: NA
cdr3_nt: TGTGCCAGCTCACCCCCTAGCGGGAGTTACAATGAGCAGTTCTTC
cdr3_aa: CASSPPSGSYNEQFF

d_call: TRBD2
j_call: TRBJ2-1
v_call: TRBV5-1
clone_size: NA
cdr3_nt: TGCGCCAGCAGTGCCGGGACTAGCGGGAGTGGGGAGCAGTTCTTC
cdr3_aa: CASSAGTSGSGEQFF

d_call: NA
j_call: TRBJ2-3
v_call: TRBV2
clone_size: NA
cdr3_nt: TGTGCCAGCAGTGAATTCCCCGGGGAGTATTTT
cdr3_aa: CASSEFPGEYF

d_call: TRBD2
j_call: TRBJ2-7
v_call: TRBV28
clone_size: NA
cdr3_nt: TGTGCCAGCAGTTTAACGGGAGGGACCTACGAGCAGTACTTC
cdr3_aa: CASSLTGGTYEQYF

d_call: TRBD1
j_call: TRBJ1-5
v_call: TRBV10-3
clone_size: NA
cdr3_nt: TGTGCCATCAGTGCCCAGGGGGTCAATCAGCCCCAGCATTTT
cdr3_aa: CAISAQGVNQPQHF

d_call: NA
j_call: TRBJ1-2
v_call: TRBV20-1
clone_size: NA
cdr3_nt: TGCAGCGCCCCGCCGGACTATGGCTACACCTTC
cdr3_aa: CSAPPDYGYTF

d_call: NA
j_call: TRBJ1-2
v_call: TRBV6-6
clone_size: NA
cdr3_nt: TGTGCCAGCAGTCCGGGGTTGCGACAACCCTATGGCTACACCTTC
cdr3_aa: CASSPGLRQPYGYTF

d_call: NA
j_call: TRBJ1-5
v_call: TRBV27
clone_size: NA
cdr3_nt: TGTGCCAGCAGTTGGGACAAGGATCAGCCCCAGCATTTT
cdr3_aa: CASSWDKDQPQHF

d_call: NA
j_call: TRBJ1-5
v_call: TRBV10-3
clone_size: NA
cdr3_nt: TGTGCCATCAGTGAGTCGGGACTGATCAATCAGCCCCAGCATTTT
cdr3_aa: CAISESGLINQPQHF

d_call: NA
j_call: TRBJ1-6
v_call: TRBV7-6
clone_size: NA
cdr3_nt: TGTGCCAGCAGCTTGGCCCGATCGAATAATTCACCCCTCCACTTT
cdr3_aa: CASSLARSNNSPLHF

d_call: NA
j_call: TRBJ1-1
v_call: TRBV30
clone_size: NA
cdr3_nt: TGTGCCTGGAATCAGGGGAGCAAAGCTTTCTTT
cdr3_aa: CAWNQGSKAFF

d_call: NA
j_call: TRBJ1-5
v_call: TRBV5-6
clone_size: NA
cdr3_nt: TGTGCCAGCAGCTTTGGGTGGCCTAGTAATCAGCCCCAGCATTTT
cdr3_aa: CASSFGWPSNQPQHF

d_call: NA
j_call: TRBJ1-1
v_call: TRBV2
clone_size: NA
cdr3_nt: TGTGCCAGCAGGCGAGACATAAACACTGAAGCTTTCTTT
cdr3_aa: CASRRDINTEAFF

d_call: NA
j_call: TRBJ1-5
v_call: TRBV2
clone_size: NA
cdr3_nt: TGTGCCACACGCCCCGGGGGGGCGATCAATCAGCCCCAGCATTTT
cdr3_aa: CATRPGGAINQPQHF

d_call: NA
j_call: TRBJ1-4
v_call: TRBV18
clone_size: NA
cdr3_nt: TGTGCCAGCTCACCCAGACACGCAACTAATGAAAAACTGTTTTTT
cdr3_aa: CASSPRHATNEKLFF

d_call: TRBD2
j_call: TRBJ2-1
v_call: TRBV4-3
clone_size: NA
cdr3_nt: TGCGCCAGCAGCACCGGGACTAGCGGGGGGAACAATGAGCAGTTCTTC
cdr3_aa: CASSTGTSGGNNEQFF

d_call: NA
j_call: TRBJ2-5
v_call: TRBV28
clone_size: NA
cdr3_nt: TGTGCCAGCAGTCTCATCGGACTTCAAGAGACCCAGTACTTC
cdr3_aa: CASSLIGLQETQYF

d_call: TRBD1
j_call: TRBJ1-5
v_call: TRBV4-3
clone_size: NA
cdr3_nt: TGCGCCAGCAGCCAACAGGGGGGTCAGCCCCAGCATTTT
cdr3_aa: CASSQQGGQPQHF

d_call: NA
j_call: TRBJ1-1
v_call: TRBV11-3
clone_size: NA
cdr3_nt: TGTGCCAGCAGCCGGGACACTGAAGCTTTCTTT
cdr3_aa: CASSRDTEAFF

d_call: TRBD1
j_call: TRBJ2-6
v_call: TRBV4-1
clone_size: NA
cdr3_nt: TGCGCCAGCAGCCAAGATGGGGGACAGGGGGCGAGCGGGGCCAACGTCCTGACTTTC
cdr3_aa: CASSQDGGQGASGANVLTF

d_call: TRBD2
j_call: TRBJ2-1
v_call: TRBV18
clone_size: NA
cdr3_nt: TGTGCCAGCTCCCTACTTAGCGGGACGTACAATGAGCAGTTCTTC
cdr3_aa: CASSLLSGTYNEQFF

d_call: TRBD2
j_call: TRBJ2-1
v_call: TRBV27
clone_size: NA
cdr3_nt: TGTGCCAGCAGTTTAATCTCCCCCTGGCGGACTAGCGGGAATCTTGAGCAGTTCTTC
cdr3_aa: CASSLISPWRTSGNLEQFF

d_call: NA
j_call: TRBJ2-7
v_call: TRBV5-3
clone_size: few
cdr3_nt: TGTGCCAGAAGCTTGCAGGAGGGCCTCAGGGAGGAATACGAGCAGTACTTC
cdr3_aa: CARSLQEGLREEYEQYF

d_call: NA
j_call: TRBJ2-2
v_call: TRBV6-6
clone_size: NA
cdr3_nt: TGTGCCAGCACCGTAACCGGGGAGCTGTTTTTT
cdr3_aa: CASTVTGELFF

d_call: TRBD1
j_call: TRBJ1-1
v_call: TRBV7-3
clone_size: NA
cdr3_nt: TGTGCCAGCAGCACCCGACAGGGGGCTTTAGATACTGAAGCTTTCTTT
cdr3_aa: CASSTRQGALDTEAFF

d_call: NA
j_call: TRBJ2-3
v_call: TRBV9
clone_size: NA
cdr3_nt: TGTGCCAGCAGCGTAGGGCCCACAGATACGCAGTATTTT
cdr3_aa: CASSVGPTDTQYF

d_call: NA
j_call: TRBJ2-4
v_call: TRBV28
clone_size: NA
cdr3_nt: TGTGCCAGCAGTTTAGTCGGCAGGGACATTCAGTACTTC
cdr3_aa: CASSLVGRDIQYF

d_call: NA
j_call: TRBJ2-7
v_call: TRBV28
clone_size: NA
cdr3_nt: TGTGCCAGTCAGGGGACCAGCTCCTACGAGCAGTACTTC
cdr3_aa: CASQGTSSYEQYF

d_call: TRBD2
j_call: TRBJ2-7
v_call: TRBV2
clone_size: once
cdr3_nt: TGTGCCAGCAGTGCCCGGACTAGCATCGGATTTGTGGAAGACGAGCAGTACTTC
cdr3_aa: CASSARTSIGFVEDEQYF

d_call: TRBD1
j_call: TRBJ2-7
v_call: TRBV7-9
clone_size: NA
cdr3_nt: TGTGCCAGCAGCTTACGGGGACAGTCCCTATACGAGCAGTACTTC
cdr3_aa: CASSLRGQSLYEQYF

d_call: TRBD2
j_call: TRBJ2-5
v_call: TRBV19
clone_size: few
cdr3_nt: TGTGCCAGTCGAGGACTAGCCGAGACCCAGTACTTC
cdr3_aa: CASRGLAETQYF

d_call: TRBD1
j_call: TRBJ1-5
v_call: TRBV7-2
clone_size: NA
cdr3_nt: TGTGCCAGCAGCTTAGACGGACAGGGGTATAAGCCCCAGCATTTT
cdr3_aa: CASSLDGQGYKPQHF

d_call: TRBD1
j_call: TRBJ1-2
v_call: TRBV5-1
clone_size: few
cdr3_nt: TGCGCCAGCAGCCCTGCCGGGACAGGGAACTACGGCTACACCTTC
cdr3_aa: CASSPAGTGNYGYTF

d_call: NA
j_call: TRBJ1-5
v_call: TRBV30
clone_size: NA
cdr3_nt: TGTGCCTGGAGTGGGGGGGGATTTAGCAATCAGCCCCAGCATTTT
cdr3_aa: CAWSGGGFSNQPQHF

d_call: TRBD1
j_call: TRBJ1-1
v_call: TRBV15
clone_size: once
cdr3_nt: TGTGCCACCAGCAGAGAGGGACAGGGGGCAGGAGCTTTCTTT
cdr3_aa: CATSREGQGAGAFF

d_call: TRBD1
j_call: TRBJ2-7
v_call: TRBV7-9
clone_size: NA
cdr3_nt: TGTGCCAGCAGCTCGACAGGGAGTATAGCTGCCTACGAGCAGTACTTC
cdr3_aa: CASSSTGSIAAYEQYF

d_call: NA
j_call: TRBJ1-1
v_call: TRBV7-9
clone_size: NA
cdr3_nt: TGTGCCAGCAGCTTGAAGGATAAGGGGTTTGAAGCTTTCTTT
cdr3_aa: CASSLKDKGFEAFF

d_call: NA
j_call: TRBJ1-2
v_call: TRBV9
clone_size: NA
cdr3_nt: TGTGCCAGCAGCGTAGGGAGCGCTAACTATGGCTACACCTTC
cdr3_aa: CASSVGSANYGYTF

d_call: TRBD1
j_call: TRBJ2-7
v_call: TRBV27
clone_size: NA
cdr3_nt: TGTGCCAGCAGTCCTTCGACAGGGCCCCTCTCCTACGAGCAGTACTTC
cdr3_aa: CASSPSTGPLSYEQYF

d_call: NA
j_call: TRBJ2-1
v_call: TRBV4-2
clone_size: NA
cdr3_nt: TGTGCCAGCAGCCAGGGAGACCCCCCTCTCAATGAGCAGTTCTTC
cdr3_aa: CASSQGDPPLNEQFF

d_call: TRBD1
j_call: TRBJ2-7
v_call: TRBV7-3
clone_size: NA
cdr3_nt: TGTGCCAGCAGCCCCTGGACAGGGCGCTACGAGCAGTACTTC
cdr3_aa: CASSPWTGRYEQYF

d_call: NA
j_call: TRBJ2-6
v_call: TRBV7-6
clone_size: NA
cdr3_nt: TGTGCCAGCAGCTTACAGGGTATCGGGGCCAACGTCCTGACTTTC
cdr3_aa: CASSLQGIGANVLTF

d_call: NA
j_call: TRBJ1-5
v_call: TRBV15
clone_size: NA
cdr3_nt: TGTGCCACCAGCAGAGATCGAGGTGCGAGCAATCAGCCCCAGCATTTT
cdr3_aa: CATSRDRGASNQPQHF

d_call: NA
j_call: TRBJ2-3
v_call: TRBV28
clone_size: once
cdr3_nt: TGTGCCAGCACCTTGGGGGACTCAGGGGATACGCAGTATTTT
cdr3_aa: CASTLGDSGDTQYF

d_call: TRBD1
j_call: TRBJ1-2
v_call: TRBV13
clone_size: NA
cdr3_nt: TGTGCCAGCACGACAGGGTTGCAAGGTTATGGCTACACCTTC
cdr3_aa: CASTTGLQGYGYTF

d_call: TRBD2
j_call: TRBJ2-3
v_call: TRBV18
clone_size: NA
cdr3_nt: TGTGCCAGCTCACGACCAAGGACTAGCGGGGTTGATACGCAGTATTTT
cdr3_aa: CASSRPRTSGVDTQYF

d_call: TRBD2
j_call: TRBJ2-3
v_call: TRBV27
clone_size: NA
cdr3_nt: TGTGCCACAGCAAGCCTAGCGGGAGGTTTCACAGATACGCAGTATTTT
cdr3_aa: CATASLAGGFTDTQYF

d_call: NA
j_call: TRBJ2-1
v_call: TRBV6-1
clone_size: NA
cdr3_nt: TGTGCCAGCAGTCCCCCCCCAAGGGGCAATGAGCAGTTCTTC
cdr3_aa: CASSPPPRGNEQFF